This entry concerns a single T cell receptor (beta chain). This sample is drawn from a study of blood T cell repertoires in COVID-19. Study in general: Samples came from the United States, Italy and Spain, spanning acute and convalescent COVID-19. The cDNA or gDNA used as material had been derived from T cells, B-cell-depleted T cells, or PBMCs.

Per the authors' pipeline: Quantification of nucleated cells was approximated via reference gene primer amplification. Generated by immunoSEQ multiplex PCR, the TCRdb table keeps only in-frame clones and is missing some. From that table come the V and J calls and clone size; the DNA was used to work out D and trimming. The sample includes under 200,000 clones, around 84% of them seen just once. Trimming at V came to 8 bases and at J to 8 bases, leaving 7 bases not matched to a gene. The CDR3 sequence is 14 residues long. Germline CDR1 is LNHNV and CDR2 is YYDKDF (reference sequence). The sample taken for sequencing was peripheral blood. This rearrangement joins TRBV15 to TRBJ1-6, with 9 bases identical to TRBD1. The clonotype comes from a man aged 35-49 years with acute or convalescent COVID-19. The CDR3 DNA follows: TGTGCCACCGGAACGGGACAGGGCGATTCACCCCTCCACTTT. Translation: CATGTGQGDSPLHF. The whole variable domain, remainder taken from reference TRBV15 and TRBJ1-6, is DAMVIQNPRYQVTQFGKPVTLSCSQTLNHNVMYWYQQKSSQAPKLLFHYYDKDFNNEADTPDNFQSRRPNTSFCFLDIRSPGLGDTAMYLCATGTGQGDSPLHFGNGTRLTVT.